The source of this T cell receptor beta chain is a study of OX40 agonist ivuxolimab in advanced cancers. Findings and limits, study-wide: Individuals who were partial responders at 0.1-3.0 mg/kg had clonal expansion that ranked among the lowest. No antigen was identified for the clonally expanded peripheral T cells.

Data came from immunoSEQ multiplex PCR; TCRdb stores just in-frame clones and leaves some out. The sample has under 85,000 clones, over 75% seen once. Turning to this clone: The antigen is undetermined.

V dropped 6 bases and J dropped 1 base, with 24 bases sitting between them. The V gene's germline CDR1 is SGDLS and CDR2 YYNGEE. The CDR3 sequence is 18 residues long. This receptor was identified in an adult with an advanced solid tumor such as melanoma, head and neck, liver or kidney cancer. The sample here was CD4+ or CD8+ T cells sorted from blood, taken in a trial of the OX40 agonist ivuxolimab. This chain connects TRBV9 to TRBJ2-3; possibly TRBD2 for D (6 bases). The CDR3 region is CASTLMGGSGSGTDTQYF. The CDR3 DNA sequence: TGTGCCAGCACCTTGATGGGGGGTTCGGGGAGCGGCACAGATACGCAGTATTTT.